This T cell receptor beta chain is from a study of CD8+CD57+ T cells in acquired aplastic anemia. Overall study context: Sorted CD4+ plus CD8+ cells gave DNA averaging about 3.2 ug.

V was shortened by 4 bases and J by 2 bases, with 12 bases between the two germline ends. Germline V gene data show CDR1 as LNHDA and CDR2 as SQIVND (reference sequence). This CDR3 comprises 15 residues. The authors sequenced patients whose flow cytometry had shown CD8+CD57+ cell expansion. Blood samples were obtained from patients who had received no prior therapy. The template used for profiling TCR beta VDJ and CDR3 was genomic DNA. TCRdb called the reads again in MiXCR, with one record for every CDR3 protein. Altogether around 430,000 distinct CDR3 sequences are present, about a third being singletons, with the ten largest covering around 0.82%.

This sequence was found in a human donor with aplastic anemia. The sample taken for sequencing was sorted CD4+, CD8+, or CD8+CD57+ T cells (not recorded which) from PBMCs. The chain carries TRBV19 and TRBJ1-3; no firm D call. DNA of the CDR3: TGTGCCAGTAGTAGGCAGGTGGATGCTGGAAACACCATATATTTT. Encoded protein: CASSRQVDAGNTIYF.